This TCR beta chain is drawn from a study of shared clonotypes between healthy human individuals. An assay was performed, and its level was deep. In the authors' methods: Junction-only sequences without quality scores came from ImmunoSEQ, so filtering differed. Using immunoSEQ multiplex PCR, the repertoire was profiled, and TCRdb retains in-frame clones only, with some absent. V, J and clone size are those of that table, while D and trimming were read from the DNA. The data contain some 450,000 clones, 60% to 80% of them singletons. Findings of the study overall: The small donor group covered limited genetic and exposure diversity. Sharing of clonotypes among donors was expected to vary with sequencing depth.

Of note for this clone: What it binds is unknown.

Germline CDR1 is KGHSH and CDR2 is LQKENI. This CDR3 region has 17 residues. V trimming: 2 bases; J trimming: 0 bases; junction bases outside the gene matches: 5. This chain connects TRBV18 to TRBJ2-2; 8 bases line up with TRBD2. Sample: PBMCs. This clonotype was obtained from a woman aged 40-49 years in good health. Some clones in this sample may be carry-over from other donors' samples. Written as DNA, the CDR3 is TGTGCCAGCTCACCAAGACCGGGAGGGCCGAACACCGGGGAGCTGTTTTTT. Translated: CASSPRPGGPNTGELFF.